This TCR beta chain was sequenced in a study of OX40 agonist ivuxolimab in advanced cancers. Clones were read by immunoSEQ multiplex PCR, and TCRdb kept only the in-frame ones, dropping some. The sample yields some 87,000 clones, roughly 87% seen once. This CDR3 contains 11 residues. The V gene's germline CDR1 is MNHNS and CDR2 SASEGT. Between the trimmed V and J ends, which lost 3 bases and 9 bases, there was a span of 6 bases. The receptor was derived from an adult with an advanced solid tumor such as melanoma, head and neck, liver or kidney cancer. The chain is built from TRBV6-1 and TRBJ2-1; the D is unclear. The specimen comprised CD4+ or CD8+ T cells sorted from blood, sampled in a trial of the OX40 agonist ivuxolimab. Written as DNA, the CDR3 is TGTGCCAGCAGTGACCAATTTGAGCAGTTCTTC. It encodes CASSDQFEQFF.